One and the same sample provided the 3 T cell receptor beta chains below, sequenced in a study of shared clonotypes between healthy human individuals. Sequenced by immunoSEQ multiplex PCR; TCRdb stores in-frame clones only, minus some. The sample has some 480,000 clones; about 80% are singletons. The sample was PBMCs. All receptors derive from a woman aged 40 to 50 in good health. Some clones in this sample may be carry-over from other donors' samples.

About this clone: One junction end does not reproduce the germline sequence, and a read error may be involved. V is TRBV29-1 and J is TRBJ1-1; D ambiguous. Germline V lookup: CDR1 SQVTM, CDR2 ANQGSEA. CDR3 length: 10 amino acids. CDR3: CSGGNAEAFF. The CDR3 coding sequence is TGCAGCGGAGGGAACGCTGAAGCTTTCTTT.

This clone was picked up a small number of times. The chain recombines TRBV6-5 with TRBJ2-7, with 11 positions matching TRBD2. From germline, CDR1 is MNHEY and CDR2 SVGAGI. The length of the CDR3 is 15 residues. V was clipped by 6 bases and J by 5 bases; unmatched bases: 9. DNA of the CDR3: TGTGCCAGCAGGCTGACTAGCGGGAACTTGGACGAGCAGTACTTC. Translation: CASRLTSGNLDEQYF.

The gene calls are TRBV7-2 and TRBJ1-1; TRBD1 matches 7 bases. Trimming cost V 5 bases and J 6 bases; bases outside gene matches: 9. CDR3 length equals 14 residues. The germline V gene has CDR1 SGHTA and CDR2 FQGNSA. CDR3 in amino acids: CASSLRGIRAEAFF. CDR3 DNA: TGTGCCAGCAGCCTCAGGGGGATTCGGGCTGAAGCTTTCTTT.